Sequencing of this TCR beta chain was carried out in a study of glioma-infiltrating T cells after dendritic cell vaccination. Study findings and constraints: Higher TCR clonality did not directly relate to longer survival.

As regards this clone: Antigen specificity is unknown.

The V gene's germline CDR1 is MNHEY and CDR2 SVGAGI. The CDR3 loop spans 15 amino acids. V lost 4 bases, J lost 2 bases, and 1 base stayed unmatched. The PCR used 60 V beta and 13 J beta primers. Profiled with immunoSEQ multiplex PCR; TCRdb holds only in-frame clones, not every one. The sample lists 45,000 to 50,000 clones, over 75% occurring once. All glioblastoma patients lacked an isocitrate dehydrogenase mutation. This rearrangement joins TRBV6-5 to TRBJ1-3; 11 nucleotides match TRBD1. The origin of this receptor is a human donor with glioblastoma. The sequenced sample was blood, obtained before dendritic cell vaccination. CDR3 residues: CASSSDRGPGNTIYF. In DNA, the CDR3 is TGTGCCAGCAGTTCGGACAGGGGGCCTGGAAACACCATATATTTT.